These 24 T cell receptor beta chains came from one sample sequenced in a study of blood T cell repertoires in COVID-19. The table came from immunoSEQ multiplex PCR; TCRdb's copy has only in-frame clones and leaves some out. Of just over 200,000 clones listed, roughly 75% were seen once; the top ten hold around 5.4%. Sequencing input: peripheral blood. These receptors came from a woman in her 70s with acute or convalescent COVID-19.

The chain couples TRBV11-3 to TRBJ2-7; 7 positions match TRBD2. V dropped 1 base and J dropped 6; count of bases not matched to a gene: 6. Germline V gene sequence: CDR1 SGHNT, CDR2 YENEEA. CDR3 length: 14 amino acids. The CDR3 region has the DNA TGTGCCAGCAGCTTAGCTCGCGGGAGCGGCGAGCAGTACTTC. It encodes CASSLARGSGEQYF.

This clone occurred once. The rearrangement joins TRBV3-1 (or the pseudogene TRBV3-2) to TRBJ2-7, with 9 bases identical to TRBD2. Trimming cost V 0 bases and J 5 bases; bases outside gene matches: 8. Germline loops: CDR1 LGHDT, CDR2 YNNKEL (reference sequence). The CDR3 runs to 16 residues. CDR3 bases: TGTGCCAGCAGCCAAGACAGGGCGGGAGGGCCGAACGAGCAGTACTTC. As protein: CASSQDRAGGPNEQYF.

This chain uses TRBV9 with TRBJ1-4; perhaps TRBD1 as D (6 bases). This CDR3 has 17 residues. The germline V gene encodes CDR1 SGDLS and CDR2 YYNGEE. Between the trimmed V and J ends, which lost 4 bases and 0 bases, there was a span of 16 bases. CDR3 coding DNA: TGTGCCAGCAGCAAGGGGGTAGGGCGGGCAACTAATGAAAAACTGTTTTTT. Its translation: CASSKGVGRATNEKLFF.

Of note for this clone: Additional DNA sequences in this sample encode the identical CDR3. The chain joins TRBV5-1 to TRBJ2-3, with 7 bases matching TRBD2. V was pared by 0 bases and J by 4 bases, with 2 bases of the junction left unmatched. Germline V gene sequence: CDR1 SGHRS, CDR2 YFSETQ. The CDR3 sequence is 14 residues long. CDR3 amino acids: CASSLVAGADTQYF. The CDR3 nucleotides read TGCGCCAGCAGCTTGGTAGCGGGCGCAGATACGCAGTATTTT.

The rearrangement links TRBV5-1 to TRBJ2-7; 7 nucleotides line up with TRBD2. The germline gives CDR1 SGHRS, CDR2 YFSETQ. The CDR3 length is 15 residues. V was pared by 1 base and J by 2 bases, with 6 bases of the junction left unmatched. CDR3 residues: CASSLSLADPYEQYF. CDR3 coding DNA: TGCGCCAGCAGCTTGTCCCTAGCGGACCCCTACGAGCAGTACTTC. Full variable domain (outside the CDR3, taken from reference TRBV5-1 and TRBJ2-7): KAGVTQTPRYLIKTRGQQVTLSCSPISGHRSVSWYQQTPGQGLQFLFEYFSETQRNKGNFPGRFSGRQFSNSRSEMNVSTLELGDSALYLCASSLSLADPYEQYFGPGTRLTVT.

The rearrangement uses TRBV24-1 and TRBJ2-2; 7 bases agree with TRBD2. CDR3 length: 17 residues. Germline V gene data show CDR1 as KGHDR and CDR2 as SFDVKD. V trimming: 4 bases; J trimming: 5 bases; junction bases outside the gene matches: 12. The CDR3 nucleotides read TGTGCCACCAGTGAGCCCTCTGGGCGGGAGAAGACCGGGGAGCTGTTTTTT. It specifies CATSEPSGREKTGELFF.

The V and J genes are TRBV14 and TRBJ2-1, with D perhaps TRBD2 (6 bases). Germline lookup yields CDR1 SGHDN and CDR2 FVKESK. Trimming took off 0 bases at V and 4 bases at J, with 10 bases between the two ends. The CDR3 length is 15 residues. CDR3 nucleotides: TGTGCCAGCAGCCAAGATCTAGCGCCTTACAATGAGCAGTTCTTC. This translates into CASSQDLAPYNEQFF.

V is TRBV5-1 and J is TRBJ2-7, with D tentatively TRBD2 (5 bases). The CDR3 covers 15 residues. Trimming pared 0 bases from V and 3 bases from J, leaving 13 bases between. Per the germline V gene, CDR1 is SGHRS and CDR2 is YFSETQ. The CDR3 loop is CASSLVFSDYYEQYF. Here the CDR3 DNA reads TGCGCCAGCAGCTTGGTTTTCAGCGACTACTACGAGCAGTACTTC. Supplemented by reference TRBV5-1 and TRBJ2-7, the full variable domain reads KAGVTQTPRYLIKTRGQQVTLSCSPISGHRSVSWYQQTPGQGLQFLFEYFSETQRNKGNFPGRFSGRQFSNSRSEMNVSTLELGDSALYLCASSLVFSDYYEQYFGPGTRLTVT.

The chain recombines TRBV15 with TRBJ2-2, with 9 positions matching TRBD1. Germline CDR1 and CDR2: LNHNV and YYDKDF (reference sequence). Trimming removed 0 bases from V and 8 bases from J; junction bases left unmatched: 1. The CDR3 has 14 amino acids. The CDR3 is CATSREGTGGELFF. In DNA, the CDR3 is TGTGCCACCAGCAGAGAAGGGACAGGGGGGGAGCTGTTTTTT.

The table lists this clone with a count of one. The chain uses TRBV18 and TRBJ1-6, with D perhaps matching TRBD1 (5 bases). From germline, CDR1 is KGHSH and CDR2 LQKENI. With 3 bases removed from V and 8 bases from J, the gap between germline ends came to 14 bases. This CDR3 comprises 15 residues. As DNA, the CDR3 is TGTGCCAGCTCACCCGTGGCGGGGGAGGATTCACCCCTCCACTTT. This encodes CASSPVAGEDSPLHF.

Only a few counts were recorded for this clone. This CDR3 reads CASSLGGQGGGETQYF. The CDR3 bases are TGCGCCAGCAGCTTGGGGGGACAGGGAGGAGGAGAGACCCAGTACTTC. The chain combines TRBV5-1 with TRBJ2-5; 9 nucleotides match TRBD1. The trim removed 0 bases at V and 4 bases at J, leaving 7 bases unmatched. The CDR3 contains 16 residues. Germline lookup yields CDR1 SGHRS and CDR2 YFSETQ.

A single count supports this clone. This chain joins TRBV30 and TRBJ2-4, with TRBD1 matching over 7 bases. CDR3 length equals 16 residues. Germline lookup yields CDR1 GTSNPN and CDR2 SVGIG (reference sequence). Trimming at V came to 1 base and at J to 0 bases, leaving 6 bases not matched to a gene. As DNA, the CDR3 is TGTGCCTGGAGTGGGCCCGGGACAGTAGCCAAAAACATTCAGTACTTC. It translates to CAWSGPGTVAKNIQYF.

This chain uses TRBV28 with TRBJ2-3; 8 positions agree with TRBD2. V shed 7 bases, J shed 1 base, and the junction held 4 bases outside the gene matches. This CDR3 comprises 14 residues. CDR1 MDHEN and CDR2 SYDVKM come from the germline V gene. The CDR3 DNA sequence: TGTGCCAGCACGTACGGGGGGGGCACAGATACGCAGTATTTT. Amino acid sequence: CASTYGGGTDTQYF. Full variable domain (missing parts from reference TRBV28 and TRBJ2-3): DVKVTQSSRYLVKRTGEKVFLECVQDMDHENMFWYRQDPGLGLRLIYFSYDVKMKEKGDIPEGYSVSREKKERFSLILESASTNQTSMYLCASTYGGGTDTQYFGPGTRLTVL.

V and J are TRBV7-9 and TRBJ2-5; 12 bases agree with TRBD2. The junction had 2 bases not matched to a gene; V was cut back by 1 base and J by 5 bases. CDR1 and CDR2 from the germline V gene are SEHNR and FQNEAQ (reference sequence). The CDR3 loop spans 15 amino acids. The DNA of the CDR3 is TGTGCCAGCAGCTTAGGACTAGCGGGGGTGGAGACCCAGTACTTC. Its translation is CASSLGLAGVETQYF.

The J gene is TRBJ1-5, the V gene TRBV19; possibly TRBD1 for D (6 bases). This CDR3 has 15 amino acids. Per the germline V gene, CDR1 is LNHDA and CDR2 is SQIVND (reference sequence). V was pared by 6 bases and J by 1 base, with 13 bases between. The CDR3 nucleotides read TGTGCCAGTAGGTTACAGGGCCCAAGCAATCAGCCCCAGCATTTT. Protein product: CASRLQGPSNQPQHF.

This clone has a handful of counts. V and J are TRBV18 and TRBJ2-7; TRBD2 matches at 7 bases. The length of the CDR3 is 17 residues. Germline V gene lookup returns CDR1 KGHSH and CDR2 LQKENI. V lost 3 bases and J lost 6; bases outside the gene matches: 17. CDR3 sequence: CASSPGSSGSRPLEQYF. The CDR3 nucleotides read TGTGCCAGCTCACCCGGGTCTAGCGGCTCACGGCCCCTCGAGCAGTACTTC. The variable domain in full, completed from reference TRBV18 and TRBJ2-7, reads NAGVMQNPRHLVRRRGQEARLRCSPMKGHSHVYWYRQLPEEGLKFMVYLQKENIIDESGMPKERFSAEFPKEGPSILRIQQVVRGDSAAYFCASSPGSSGSRPLEQYFGPGTRLTVT.

This clone was counted between two and nine times. In DNA form, the CDR3 reads TGTGCCAGCTCACCGGGGACAGGGCCGAACACCGGGGAGCTGTTTTTT. Translating gives CASSPGTGPNTGELFF. The chain carries TRBV18 and TRBJ2-2, with 9 bases fitting TRBD1. V shed 3 bases, J shed 0 bases, and the junction held 2 bases outside the gene matches. CDR3 length equals 16 residues. Germline loops: CDR1 KGHSH, CDR2 LQKENI. Full variable domain (missing parts from reference TRBV18 and TRBJ2-2): NAGVMQNPRHLVRRRGQEARLRCSPMKGHSHVYWYRQLPEEGLKFMVYLQKENIIDESGMPKERFSAEFPKEGPSILRIQQVVRGDSAAYFCASSPGTGPNTGELFFGEGSRLTVL.

The chain carries TRBV6-2 or TRBV6-3 and TRBJ2-1; TRBD2 matches 10 bases. The CDR3 runs to 16 residues. Germline CDR1 MNHEY, CDR2 SVGEGT. The trim removed 2 bases at V and 8 bases at J, leaving 9 bases unmatched. CDR3: CASSYVPPSGSYEQFF. CDR3 nucleotides: TGTGCCAGCAGTTACGTACCCCCTAGCGGGAGCTATGAGCAGTTCTTC.

The chain recombines TRBV5-6 with TRBJ1-3; the D gene is possibly TRBD1 (6 bases). The germline V gene has CDR1 SGHDT and CDR2 YYEEEE. This CDR3 is built from 14 residues. V lost 4 bases and J lost 4, with 12 bases in between. Here the CDR3 reads CASSHDRRGNTIYF. Here the CDR3 DNA reads TGTGCCAGCAGCCATGACAGGCGGGGAAACACCATATATTTT.

As to this clone: This specimen includes other DNA sequences encoding the same CDR3. The gene calls are TRBV18 and TRBJ1-5; TRBD1 matches at 9 bases. This CDR3 comprises 14 residues. V shed 2 bases, J shed 4 bases, and the junction held 0 bases outside the gene matches. The V gene's germline CDR1 is KGHSH and CDR2 LQKENI. DNA for the CDR3: TGTGCCAGCTCACCAGGACAGGGGAATCAGCCCCAGCATTTT. It yields the protein CASSPGQGNQPQHF.

The rearrangement links TRBV30 to TRBJ1-2; 10 bases match TRBD1. The trim removed 3 bases at V and 0 bases at J, leaving 4 bases unmatched. In germline, CDR1 is GTSNPN, CDR2 SVGIG (reference sequence). CDR3 size: 15 residues. The CDR3 nucleotides are TGTGCCTGGAGGGGACAGGGGAGAGCTAACTATGGCTACACCTTC. Encoded protein: CAWRGQGRANYGYTF. Combining the CDR3 with reference TRBV30 and TRBJ1-2 gives the whole variable domain SQTIHQWPATLVQPVGSPLSLECTVEGTSNPNLYWYRQAAGRGLQLLFYSVGIGQISSEVPQNLSASRPQDRQFILSSKKLLLSDSGFYLCAWRGQGRANYGYTFGSGTRLTVV.

This clone has only a few counts. The chain recombines TRBV5-6 with TRBJ2-6; 9 nucleotides line up with TRBD1. Germline values: CDR1 SGHDT, CDR2 YYEEEE. The CDR3 length is 16 residues. V shed 3 bases and J 4 bases; nucleotides not matched to a gene: 5. The CDR3 is CASSSTGGAGANVLTF. The CDR3, as DNA: TGTGCCAGCAGCTCAACAGGGGGCGCAGGGGCCAACGTCCTGACTTTC.

The chain carries TRBV28 and TRBJ1-6; possibly TRBD1 for D (5 bases). CDR3 length equals 12 residues. Trimming took 8 bases from V and 8 from J, leaving 10 bases between them. From germline, CDR1 is MDHEN and CDR2 SYDVKM. This CDR3 reads CASRTLDSPLHF. For the CDR3, the DNA is TGTGCCAGCCGGACACTTGATTCACCCCTCCACTTT. Variable domain in full (rest from reference TRBV28 and TRBJ1-6): DVKVTQSSRYLVKRTGEKVFLECVQDMDHENMFWYRQDPGLGLRLIYFSYDVKMKEKGDIPEGYSVSREKKERFSLILESASTNQTSMYLCASRTLDSPLHFGNGTRLTVT.

The rearrangement uses TRBV27 and TRBJ2-5; maybe TRBD2 (5 bases). Trimming removed 10 bases at V and 4 bases at J, with 16 bases between. The CDR3 is made up of 13 amino acids. CDR1 and CDR2 from the germline V gene are MNHEY and SMNVEV (reference sequence). This chain's CDR3 is CATQMRDGETQYF. The CDR3 region has the DNA TGTGCCACCCAGATGAGGGATGGAGAGACCCAGTACTTC.